A selection of T cell receptor beta chains follows, all from one sample in a study of shared clonotypes between healthy human individuals. Some clones are missing from TCRdb's copy, which holds only in-frame ones; the method was immunoSEQ multiplex PCR. The sample contains around 2,000,000 clones, roughly 94% of which appear only once. Source material: naive CD4+ T cells sorted from blood. All receptors derive from a man aged 18 to 30 in good health. Each CDR3 is given with its conserved first and last residue. A D gene is named only where the DNA matches it firmly. Clone sizes are given selectively: once, few, many, or a class where the clone is expanded.

TRBJ1-6,-,-,TRBV7-9,CASSSRGNSPLHF,TGTGCCAGCAGCAGCAGGGGAAATTCACCCCTCCACTTT
TRBJ1-3,-,-,TRBV6-6,CASSRDGGSGNTIYF,TGTGCCAGCAGTCGGGACGGGGGCTCTGGAAACACCATATATTTT
TRBJ2-7,TRBD1,-,TRBV6-1,CASTQPGTGGSEQYF,TGTGCCAGCACCCAACCCGGGACAGGGGGTTCCGAGCAGTACTTC
TRBJ1-5,TRBD1,-,TRBV30,CAWSVQGVGNQPQHF,TGTGCCTGGAGTGTACAGGGGGTGGGCAATCAGCCCCAGCATTTT
TRBJ2-7,-,once,TRBV6-6,CASSYIGLTEQYF,TGTGCCAGCAGTTACATCGGACTCACCGAGCAGTACTTC
TRBJ1-5,-,-,TRBV21-1,CASSNRVDQPQHF,TGTGCCAGCAGCAATAGGGTGGACCAGCCCCAGCATTTT
TRBJ2-5,-,-,TRBV4-3,CASSPAQQETQYF,TGCGCCAGCAGCCCGGCACAGCAAGAGACCCAGTACTTC
TRBJ2-1,-,-,TRBV11-2,CASSSRTTYYNEQFF,TGTGCCAGCAGCTCCCGGACTACCTACTACAATGAGCAGTTCTTC
TRBJ2-3,-,-,TRBV29-1,CSVRSGGLTDTQYF,TGCAGCGTCCGATCCGGGGGCCTCACAGATACGCAGTATTTT
TRBJ1-6,TRBD1,-,TRBV28,CASIRDRGYGSPLHF,TGTGCCAGCATCCGGGACAGGGGGTACGGTTCACCCCTCCACTTT
TRBJ2-5,-,-,TRBV29-1,CSVELGGYPQETQYF,TGCAGCGTTGAACTGGGGGGCTACCCCCAAGAGACCCAGTACTTC
TRBJ2-3,TRBD2,-,TRBV6-5,CASTKAGGVTDTQYF,TGTGCCAGCACCAAAGCGGGGGGGGTCACAGATACGCAGTATTTT
TRBJ1-2,-,-,TRBV18,CASSPQGQGGGYTF,TGTGCCAGCTCACCGCAGGGGCAGGGTGGTGGCTACACCTTC
TRBJ2-2,-,once,TRBV6-5,CASSLIDTGELFF,TGTGCCAGCAGTTTGATCGACACCGGGGAGCTGTTTTTT
TRBJ2-7,-,-,TRBV6-5,CASSYEASGSYEQYF,TGTGCCAGCAGTTACGAGGCCTCGGGATCCTACGAGCAGTACTTC
TRBJ1-2,-,once,TRBV28,CASSSGTPYGYTF,TGTGCCAGCAGTTCCGGGACACCCTATGGCTACACCTTC
TRBJ2-5,TRBD2,-,TRBV11-2,CASSPGVAGGPGQETQYF,TGTGCCAGCAGCCCCGGTGTAGCGGGAGGGCCGGGACAAGAGACCCAGTACTTC
TRBJ1-4,-,-,TRBV5-1,CASSFGSALNEKLFF,TGCGCCAGCAGCTTCGGTTCAGCCCTTAATGAAAAACTGTTTTTT